This TCR beta chain appears in the sequencing data of a study of T cell changes during pregnancy in multiple sclerosis. The table came from immunoSEQ multiplex PCR; TCRdb's copy has only in-frame clones and leaves some out. Here the sample spans about 130,000 clones, approximately 96% being singletons. In germline, CDR1 is MNHNS, CDR2 SASEGT. This CDR3 spans 12 amino acids. Trimming shortened V by 4 bases and J by 7 bases, and 7 bases separated the two germline ends. The sequences come from peripheral blood, collected after pregnancy. The chain has TRBV6-1 and TRBJ2-2; the D is unclear. The sequence was collected from a female donor with multiple sclerosis, enrolled in a pregnancy study. This CDR3 reads CASSVYGGELFF. As DNA, the CDR3 is TGTGCCAGCAGTGTATACGGCGGGGAGCTGTTTTTT.